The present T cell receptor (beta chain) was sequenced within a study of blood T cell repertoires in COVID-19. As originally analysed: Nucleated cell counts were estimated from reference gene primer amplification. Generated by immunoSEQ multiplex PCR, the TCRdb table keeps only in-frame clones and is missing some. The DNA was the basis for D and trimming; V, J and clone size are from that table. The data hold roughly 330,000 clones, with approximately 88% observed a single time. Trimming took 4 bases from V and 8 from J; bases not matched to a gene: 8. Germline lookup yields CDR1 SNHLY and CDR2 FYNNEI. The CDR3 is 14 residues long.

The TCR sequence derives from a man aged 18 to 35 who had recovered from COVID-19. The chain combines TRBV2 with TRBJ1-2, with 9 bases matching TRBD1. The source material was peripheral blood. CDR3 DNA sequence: TGTGCCAGCAGTGTTCGGACAGGGGAGTACGGCTACACCTTC. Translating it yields CASSVRTGEYGYTF.